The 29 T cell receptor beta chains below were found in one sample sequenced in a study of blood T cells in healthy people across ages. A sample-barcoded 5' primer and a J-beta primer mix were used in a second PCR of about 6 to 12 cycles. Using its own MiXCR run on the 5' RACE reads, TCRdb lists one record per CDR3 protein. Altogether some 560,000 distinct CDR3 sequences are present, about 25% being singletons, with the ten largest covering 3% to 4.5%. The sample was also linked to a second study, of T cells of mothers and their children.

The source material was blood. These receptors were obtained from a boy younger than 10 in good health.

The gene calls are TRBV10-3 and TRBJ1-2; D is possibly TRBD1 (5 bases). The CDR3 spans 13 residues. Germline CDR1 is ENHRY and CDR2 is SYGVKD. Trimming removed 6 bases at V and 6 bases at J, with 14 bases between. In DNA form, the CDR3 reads TGTGCCATCAGGCAGGGATTCGGGGATGGCTACACCTTC. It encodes CAIRQGFGDGYTF.

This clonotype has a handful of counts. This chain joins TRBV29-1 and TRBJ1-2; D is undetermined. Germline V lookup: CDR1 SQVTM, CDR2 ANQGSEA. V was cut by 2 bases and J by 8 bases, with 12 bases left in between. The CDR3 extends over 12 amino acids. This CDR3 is CSVENGGHGYTF. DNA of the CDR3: TGCAGCGTTGAAAACGGAGGGCACGGCTACACCTTC.

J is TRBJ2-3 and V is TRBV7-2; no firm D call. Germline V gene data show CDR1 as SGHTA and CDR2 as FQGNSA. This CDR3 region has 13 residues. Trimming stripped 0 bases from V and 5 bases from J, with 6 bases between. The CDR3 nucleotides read TGTGCCAGCAGCTTAGCATGGGGAGATACGCAGTATTTT. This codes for CASSLAWGDTQYF.

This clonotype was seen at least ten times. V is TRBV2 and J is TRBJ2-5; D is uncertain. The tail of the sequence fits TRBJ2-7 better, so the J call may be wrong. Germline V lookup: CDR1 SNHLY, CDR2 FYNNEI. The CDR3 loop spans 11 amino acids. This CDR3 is CASSVTYEQYF. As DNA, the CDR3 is TGTGCCAGCAGCGTTACCTACGAGCAGTACTTC.

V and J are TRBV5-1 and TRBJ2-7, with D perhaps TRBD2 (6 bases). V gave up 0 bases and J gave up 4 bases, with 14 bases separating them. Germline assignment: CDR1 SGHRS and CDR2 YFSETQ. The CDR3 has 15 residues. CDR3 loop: CASSLAGGLLYEQYF. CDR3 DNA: TGCGCCAGCAGCTTGGCAGGAGGGTTACTTTACGAGCAGTACTTC.

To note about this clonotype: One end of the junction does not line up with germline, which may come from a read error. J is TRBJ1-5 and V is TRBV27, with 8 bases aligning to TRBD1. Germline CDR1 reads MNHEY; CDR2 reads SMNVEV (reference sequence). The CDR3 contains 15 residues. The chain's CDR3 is CAGSPRTGSNQPQHF. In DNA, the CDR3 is TGTGCCGGCAGTCCTCGGACAGGGAGCAATCAGCCCCAGCATTTT.

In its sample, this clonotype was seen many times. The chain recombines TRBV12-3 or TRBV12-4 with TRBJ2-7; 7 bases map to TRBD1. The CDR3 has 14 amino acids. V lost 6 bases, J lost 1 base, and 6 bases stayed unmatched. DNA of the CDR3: TGTGCCAGCAGCATTCGGACAGGTTCCTACGAGCAGTACTTC. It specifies CASSIRTGSYEQYF.

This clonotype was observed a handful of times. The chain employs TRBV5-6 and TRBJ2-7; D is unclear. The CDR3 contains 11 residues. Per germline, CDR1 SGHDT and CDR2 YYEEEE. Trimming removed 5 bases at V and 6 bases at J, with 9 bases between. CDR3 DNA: TGTGCCAGCAGTTCCGGGCCCGAGCAGTACTTC. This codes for CASSSGPEQYF.

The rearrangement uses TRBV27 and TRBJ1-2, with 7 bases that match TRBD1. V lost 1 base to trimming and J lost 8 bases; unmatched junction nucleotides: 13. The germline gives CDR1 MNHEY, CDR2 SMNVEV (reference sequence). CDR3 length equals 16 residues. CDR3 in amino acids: CASSLLGGGWSRGYTF. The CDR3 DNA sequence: TGTGCCAGCAGTTTATTGGGAGGGGGCTGGTCAAGAGGCTACACCTTC.

The CDR3 loop reads CASSPLMEVNQPQHF. Written as DNA, the CDR3 is TGTGCCAGCAGTCCCCTCATGGAGGTAAATCAGCCCCAGCATTTT. This chain connects TRBV27 to TRBJ1-5, with D uncertain. Germline V gene data show CDR1 as MNHEY and CDR2 as SMNVEV (reference sequence). CDR3 size: 15 residues. Trimming took off 5 bases at V and 4 bases at J, with 15 bases between the two ends.

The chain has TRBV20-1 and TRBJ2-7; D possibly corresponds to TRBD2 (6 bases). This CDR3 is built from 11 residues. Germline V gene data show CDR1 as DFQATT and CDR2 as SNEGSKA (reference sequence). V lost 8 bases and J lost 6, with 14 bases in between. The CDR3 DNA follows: TGCAGTCCTTCCCACGGGGGCGAGCAGTACTTC. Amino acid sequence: CSPSHGGEQYF.

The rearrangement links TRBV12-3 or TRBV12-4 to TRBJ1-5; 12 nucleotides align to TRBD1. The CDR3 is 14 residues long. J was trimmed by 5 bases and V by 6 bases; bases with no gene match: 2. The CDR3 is CASRGQGAYQPQHF. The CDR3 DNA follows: TGTGCCAGCAGGGGACAGGGGGCTTATCAGCCCCAGCATTTT.

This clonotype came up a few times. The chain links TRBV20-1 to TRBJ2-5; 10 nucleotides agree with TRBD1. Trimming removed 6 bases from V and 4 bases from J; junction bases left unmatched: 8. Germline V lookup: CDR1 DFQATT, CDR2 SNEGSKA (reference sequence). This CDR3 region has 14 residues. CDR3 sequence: CSATRQGAGETQYF. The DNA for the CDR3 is TGCAGTGCAACCCGACAGGGGGCGGGAGAGACCCAGTACTTC.

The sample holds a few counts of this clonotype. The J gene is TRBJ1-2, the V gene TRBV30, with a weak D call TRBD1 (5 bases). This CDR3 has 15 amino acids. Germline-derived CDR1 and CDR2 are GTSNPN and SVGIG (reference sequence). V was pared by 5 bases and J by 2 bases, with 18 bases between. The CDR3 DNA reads TGTGCCTGGCTTCCGAGACAGCGGCCAAACTATGGCTACACCTTC. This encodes CAWLPRQRPNYGYTF.

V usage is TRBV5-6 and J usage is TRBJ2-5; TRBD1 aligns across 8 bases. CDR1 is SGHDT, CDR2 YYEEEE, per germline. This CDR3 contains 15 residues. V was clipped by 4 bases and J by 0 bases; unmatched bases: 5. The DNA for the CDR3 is TGTGCCAGCAGCCCGACAGGGGACAACCAAGAGACCCAGTACTTC. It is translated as CASSPTGDNQETQYF.

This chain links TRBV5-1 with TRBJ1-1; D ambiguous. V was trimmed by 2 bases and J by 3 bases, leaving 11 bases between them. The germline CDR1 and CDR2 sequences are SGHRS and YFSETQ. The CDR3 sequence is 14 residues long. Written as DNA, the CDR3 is TGCGCCAGCAGCTTAACCGGGGAGGACACTGAAGCTTTCTTT. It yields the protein CASSLTGEDTEAFF.

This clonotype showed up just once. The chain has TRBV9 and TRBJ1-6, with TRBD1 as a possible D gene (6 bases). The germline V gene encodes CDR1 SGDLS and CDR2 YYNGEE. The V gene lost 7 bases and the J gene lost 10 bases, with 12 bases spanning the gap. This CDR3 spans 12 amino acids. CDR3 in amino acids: CASRGAKSPLHF. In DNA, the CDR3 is TGTGCCAGCCGGGGGGCGAAGTCACCCCTCCACTTT.

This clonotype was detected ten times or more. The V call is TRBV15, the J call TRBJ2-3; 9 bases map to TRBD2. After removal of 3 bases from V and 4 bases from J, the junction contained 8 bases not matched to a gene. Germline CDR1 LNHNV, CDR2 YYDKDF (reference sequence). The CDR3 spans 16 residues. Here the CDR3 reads CATSRGGSGGSDTQYF. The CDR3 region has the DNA TGTGCCACCAGCAGGGGAGGTAGCGGGGGCTCAGATACGCAGTATTTT.

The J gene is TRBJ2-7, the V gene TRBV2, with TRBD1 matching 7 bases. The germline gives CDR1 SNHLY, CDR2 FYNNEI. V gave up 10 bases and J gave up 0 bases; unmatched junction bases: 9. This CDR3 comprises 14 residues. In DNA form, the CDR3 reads TGTGCCACGGCCGGGACAGCACCCTCCTACGAGCAGTACTTC. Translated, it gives CATAGTAPSYEQYF.

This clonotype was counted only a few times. CDR3 sequence reads: CASASSGRPFGAQYF. The CDR3 DNA reads TGTGCTAGTGCCTCCAGCGGGAGGCCCTTCGGGGCCCAGTACTTC. The chain uses TRBV12-5 and TRBJ2-5, with TRBD2 matching over 9 bases. V shed 7 bases and J 9 bases; nucleotides not matched to a gene: 15. This CDR3 has 15 residues. CDR1 LGHNT and CDR2 FRNRAP come from the germline V gene.

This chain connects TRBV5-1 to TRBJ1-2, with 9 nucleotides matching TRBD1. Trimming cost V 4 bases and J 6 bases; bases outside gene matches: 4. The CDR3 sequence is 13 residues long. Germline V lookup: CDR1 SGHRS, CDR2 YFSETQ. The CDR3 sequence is CASSHRTGDGYTF. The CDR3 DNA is TGCGCCAGCAGCCACCGGACAGGGGATGGCTACACCTTC.

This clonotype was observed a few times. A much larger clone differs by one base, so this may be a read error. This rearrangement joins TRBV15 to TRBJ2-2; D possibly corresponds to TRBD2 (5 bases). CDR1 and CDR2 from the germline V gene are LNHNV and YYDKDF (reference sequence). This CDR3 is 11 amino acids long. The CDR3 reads CATSRIGEPFF. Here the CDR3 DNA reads TGTGCCACCAGCAGGATCGGGGAGCCGTTTTTT.

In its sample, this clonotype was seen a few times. As DNA, the CDR3 is TGTGCCAGCAGTTATGGGTCATCAAATGGGTACAATGAGCAGTTCTTC. Protein sequence: CASSYGSSNGYNEQFF. J is TRBJ2-1 and V is TRBV6-5; no definite D call. Germline V lookup: CDR1 MNHEY, CDR2 SVGAGI. With 3 bases removed from V and 4 bases from J, the gap between germline ends came to 16 bases. The CDR3 runs to 16 residues.

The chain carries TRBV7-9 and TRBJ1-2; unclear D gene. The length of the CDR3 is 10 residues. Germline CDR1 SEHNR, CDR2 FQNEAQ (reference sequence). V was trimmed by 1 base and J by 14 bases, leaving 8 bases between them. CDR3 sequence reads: CASSLGRETF. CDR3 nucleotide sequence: TGTGCCAGCAGCTTAGGACGAGAGACCTTC. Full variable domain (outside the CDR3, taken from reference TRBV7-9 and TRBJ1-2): DTGVSQNPRHKITKRGQNVTFRCDPISEHNRLYWYRQTLGQGPEFLTYFQNEAQLEKSRLLSDRFSAERPKGSFSTLEIQRTEQGDSAMYLCASSLGRETFGSGTRLTVV.

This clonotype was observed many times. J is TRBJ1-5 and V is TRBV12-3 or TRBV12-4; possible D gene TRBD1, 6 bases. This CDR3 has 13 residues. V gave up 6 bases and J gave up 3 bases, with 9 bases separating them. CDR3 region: CASRTGSNQPQHF. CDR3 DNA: TGTGCCAGCAGGACAGGTTCCAATCAGCCCCAGCATTTT.

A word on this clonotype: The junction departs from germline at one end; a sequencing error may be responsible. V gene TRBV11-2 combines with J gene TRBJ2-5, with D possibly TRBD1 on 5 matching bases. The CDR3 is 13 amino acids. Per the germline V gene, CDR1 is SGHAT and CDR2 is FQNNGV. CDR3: CASSIDSQETQYF. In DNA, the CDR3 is TGTGCCAGCAGCATAGACAGCCAAGAGACCCAGTACTTC.

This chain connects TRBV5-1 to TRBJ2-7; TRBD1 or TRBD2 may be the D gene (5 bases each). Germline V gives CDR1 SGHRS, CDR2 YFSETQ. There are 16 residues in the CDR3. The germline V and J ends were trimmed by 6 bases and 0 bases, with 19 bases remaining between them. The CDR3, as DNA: TGCGCCAGCACCCCCCGGGGCGGAGAGACCTCCTACGAGCAGTACTTC. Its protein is CASTPRGGETSYEQYF.

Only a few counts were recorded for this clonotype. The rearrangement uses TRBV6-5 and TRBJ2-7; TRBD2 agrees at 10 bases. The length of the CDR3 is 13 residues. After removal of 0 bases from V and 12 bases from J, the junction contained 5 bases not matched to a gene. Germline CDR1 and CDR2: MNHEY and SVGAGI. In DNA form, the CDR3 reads TGTGCCAGCAGTTACTCTACTAGCGGGGCCCCGTACTTC. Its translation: CASSYSTSGAPYF.

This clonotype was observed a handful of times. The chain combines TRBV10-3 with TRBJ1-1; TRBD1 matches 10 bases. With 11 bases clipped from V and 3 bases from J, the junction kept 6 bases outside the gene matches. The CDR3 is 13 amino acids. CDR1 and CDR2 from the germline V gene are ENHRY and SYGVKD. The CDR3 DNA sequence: TGTGCCGCCCGGGACAGGGGCGACACTGAAGCTTTCTTT. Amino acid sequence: CAARDRGDTEAFF.